The 27 T cell receptor beta chains below all came from one sample that was sequenced in a study of blood T cell repertoires in COVID-19. Assay: immunoSEQ multiplex PCR; the TCRdb copy retains only in-frame clones and omits some. The sample holds around 93,000 clones, approximately 81% seen once. The sequencing input was peripheral blood. The receptors were gathered from a man aged 60 to 69 with acute or convalescent COVID-19.

The J gene is TRBJ2-3, the V gene TRBV28; D gene unclear. The CDR3 runs 14 residues. The germline V and J ends were trimmed by 2 bases and 6 bases, with 12 bases remaining between them. Germline V CDR1 and CDR2: MDHEN, SYDVKM. The CDR3 region has the DNA TGTGCCAGCAGTTTAATGGTTGCTAAGGATACGCAGTATTTT. It is translated as CASSLMVAKDTQYF.

V is TRBV6-5 and J is TRBJ1-4; D unresolved. This CDR3 is 12 amino acids long. V gave up 7 bases and J gave up 5 bases, with 8 bases separating them. The germline V gene encodes CDR1 MNHEY and CDR2 SVGAGI. CDR3 coding DNA: TGTGCCAGCAAAGAGTCCAATGAAAAACTGTTTTTT. This encodes CASKESNEKLFF.

V and J are TRBV7-2 and TRBJ1-3, with unresolved D. Per the germline V gene, CDR1 is SGHTA and CDR2 is FQGNSA. The CDR3 is 13 residues long. V was clipped by 4 bases and J by 0 bases, with 4 bases between them. CDR3 region: CASSSYSGNTIYF. Written as DNA, the CDR3 is TGTGCCAGCAGCTCTTACTCTGGAAACACCATATATTTT.

V is TRBV24-1 and J is TRBJ2-2; TRBD1 matches 8 bases. Germline-derived CDR1 and CDR2 are KGHDR and SFDVKD. CDR3 size: 14 residues. The trim removed 7 bases at V and 6 bases at J, leaving 6 bases unmatched. This CDR3 is CATRGRGPAGELFF. The CDR3 region has the DNA TGTGCCACCAGAGGCAGGGGGCCGGCCGGGGAGCTGTTTTTT.

The chain uses TRBV9 and TRBJ1-3; the D gene is possibly TRBD1 (6 bases). This CDR3 contains 15 residues. V was trimmed by 0 bases and J by 0 bases, leaving 7 bases between them. The germline CDR1 and CDR2 sequences are SGDLS and YYNGEE. The CDR3, as DNA: TGTGCCAGCAGCGTAGTAGGGGGCTCTGGAAACACCATATATTTT. This sequence encodes CASSVVGGSGNTIYF.

This clone was seen more than once but under ten times. The chain links TRBV11-2 to TRBJ2-1; TRBD1 is a possible D gene (6 bases). CDR3 length: 14 residues. Germline assignment: CDR1 SGHAT and CDR2 FQNNGV. The V and J ends lost 5 bases and 4 bases respectively, with 12 bases between them. In nucleotides, the CDR3 is TGTGCCAGCAGCCCCCAGGACAGATACAATGAGCAGTTCTTC. This gives the protein CASSPQDRYNEQFF.

The chain is built from TRBV24-1 and TRBJ2-3; 7 positions match TRBD1. This CDR3 has 14 residues. The J segment lost 3 bases and the V segment lost 10 bases, leaving 9 bases of the junction unmatched. Germline V gives CDR1 KGHDR, CDR2 SFDVKD. The CDR3 is CATGGERSTDTQYF. The CDR3, as DNA: TGTGCCACAGGGGGCGAGAGGTCGACAGATACGCAGTATTTT.

The chain combines TRBV6-2 or TRBV6-3 with TRBJ1-1; D call uncertain. The CDR3 is 15 residues long. Trimming took off 5 bases at V and 1 base at J, with 14 bases between the two ends. CDR1 and CDR2 (germline): MNHEY, SVGEGT. CDR3 sequence (DNA): TGTGCCAGCAGTGGAGAACGAGACCGGAACACTGAAGCTTTCTTT. It yields the protein CASSGERDRNTEAFF.

The genes are TRBV7-9 and TRBJ2-1; 8 bases map to TRBD2. CDR3 length: 15 amino acids. Germline CDR1 is SEHNR and CDR2 is FQNEAQ (reference sequence). Trimming took 1 base from V and 6 from J; bases not matched to a gene: 5. CDR3 nucleotides: TGTGCCAGCAGCTTAGAACTAGCGGTACGCAATGAGCAGTTCTTC. It yields the protein CASSLELAVRNEQFF.

This clone was seen a single time. The V and J genes are TRBV4-1 and TRBJ2-1; TRBD1 agrees at 9 bases. V was clipped by 2 bases and J by 10 bases; unmatched bases: 6. Germline lookup yields CDR1 MGHRA and CDR2 YSYEKL. The CDR3 loop spans 14 amino acids. The CDR3 is CASSQPGTGQEQFF. The CDR3 DNA reads TGCGCCAGCAGCCAACCTGGGACAGGGCAAGAGCAGTTCTTC.

This clone occurred a few times. The chain is built from TRBV10-3 and TRBJ1-3; possible D gene TRBD1, 5 bases. CDR1 is ENHRY, CDR2 SYGVKD, per germline. The V end was cut by 7 bases, the J end by 4 bases, with 14 bases between. The CDR3 length is 14 residues. Written as DNA, the CDR3 is TGTGCCATCACAAGCAGGGTTGACGGAAACACCATATATTTT. This codes for CAITSRVDGNTIYF.

This chain links TRBV4-1 with TRBJ2-7; D unclear. The V and J ends lost 1 base and 3 bases respectively, with 10 bases between them. Germline CDR1 is MGHRA and CDR2 is YSYEKL. This CDR3 is 14 amino acids long. The CDR3 loop is CASSQVAGLYEQYF. CDR3 coding DNA: TGCGCCAGCAGCCAAGTTGCAGGCCTCTACGAGCAGTACTTC.

The J gene is TRBJ1-1, the V gene TRBV18; the D is unclear. Germline CDR1 is KGHSH and CDR2 is LQKENI. There are 14 residues in the CDR3. Trimming left V 0 bases short and J 8 bases short, with 13 bases between. CDR3: CASSPPVSGLEAFF. The CDR3 nucleotides are TGTGCCAGCTCACCACCGGTCTCAGGTCTAGAAGCTTTCTTT.

A word on this clone: The sample holds other DNA sequences that translate to the same CDR3. The chain joins TRBV11-3 to TRBJ2-2; 9 positions match TRBD1. Germline assignment: CDR1 SGHNT and CDR2 YENEEA. The CDR3 is 15 residues long. V gave up 1 base and J gave up 3 bases; unmatched junction bases: 0. This chain's CDR3 is CASSLGQGDTGELFF. The CDR3 DNA follows: TGTGCCAGCAGCTTAGGACAGGGGGACACCGGGGAGCTGTTTTTT.

This sequence joins TRBV7-6 and TRBJ2-5; 7 bases match TRBD1. The germline CDR1 and CDR2 sequences are SGHVS and FNYEAQ. The CDR3 extends over 17 amino acids. V lost 1 base, J lost 2 bases, and 10 bases stayed unmatched. The CDR3 loop is CASSLVWSGQPQETQYF. The CDR3 nucleotides are TGTGCCAGCAGCTTAGTTTGGTCGGGACAGCCGCAAGAGACCCAGTACTTC.

The chain is built from TRBV27 and TRBJ1-2, with 7 positions matching TRBD1. The CDR3 loop spans 13 amino acids. Germline CDR1 reads MNHEY; CDR2 reads SMNVEV (reference sequence). After removal of 4 bases from V and 4 bases from J, the junction contained 3 bases not matched to a gene. In DNA, the CDR3 is TGTGCCAGCAGTTATCAGGGGGGCTATGGCTACACCTTC. Amino acid sequence: CASSYQGGYGYTF.

This clone was seen repeatedly, ten times or more. The genes are TRBV19 and TRBJ2-1; 13 nucleotides line up with TRBD2. Germline lookup yields CDR1 LNHDA and CDR2 SQIVND (reference sequence). The CDR3 is made up of 15 amino acids. V was clipped by 6 bases and J by 4 bases; unmatched bases: 3. The CDR3: CASSQTSGGYNEQFF. The CDR3 region has the DNA TGTGCCAGTAGCCAGACTAGCGGGGGGTACAATGAGCAGTTCTTC.

This clone was detected only once. The CDR3 sequence: CASSEQGFQGEQFF. The CDR3 DNA is TGTGCCAGCAGCGAGCAGGGGTTCCAGGGCGAGCAGTTCTTC. The chain combines TRBV11-2 with TRBJ2-1, with a weak D call TRBD1 (6 bases). V gave up 5 bases and J gave up 10 bases, with 18 bases separating them. CDR1 and CDR2 from the germline V gene are SGHAT and FQNNGV. The CDR3 loop spans 14 amino acids. The complete variable domain, with remaining parts taken from reference TRBV11-2 and TRBJ2-1, reads EAGVAQSPRYKIIEKRQSVAFWCNPISGHATLYWYQQILGQGPKLLIQFQNNGVVDDSQLPKDRFSAERLKGVDSTLKIQPAKLEDSAVYLCASSEQGFQGEQFFGPGTRLTVL.

This sequence joins TRBV9 and TRBJ2-7; tentative D call: TRBD1 (6 bases). V was pared by 0 bases and J by 2 bases, with 9 bases between. This CDR3 is 14 amino acids long. Germline V gives CDR1 SGDLS, CDR2 YYNGEE. In DNA form, the CDR3 reads TGTGCCAGCAGCGTAGACAGGGACACCTACGAGCAGTACTTC. Its protein product is CASSVDRDTYEQYF.

This clone was seen only a few times. This rearrangement joins TRBV6-1 to TRBJ1-2, with D possibly being TRBD1 (5 bases). The CDR3 runs to 14 residues. Germline assignment: CDR1 MNHNS and CDR2 SASEGT. V was clipped by 0 bases and J by 4 bases, with 9 bases between them. CDR3 in amino acids: CASSEAAQGYGYTF. The CDR3 nucleotides are TGTGCCAGCAGTGAAGCAGCCCAGGGCTATGGCTACACCTTC.

V is TRBV3-1 (or the pseudogene TRBV3-2) and J is TRBJ1-4; D may be TRBD1 (5 bases). Trimming removed 0 bases from V and 0 bases from J, with 11 bases in between. Germline V gene lookup returns CDR1 LGHDT and CDR2 YNNKEL (reference sequence). The CDR3 is 17 amino acids. The CDR3 loop reads CASSQDHRGATNEKLFF. CDR3 nucleotides: TGTGCCAGCAGCCAAGATCATAGGGGTGCAACTAATGAAAAACTGTTTTTT.

The chain uses TRBV19 and TRBJ1-2; 8 bases are a match to TRBD1. Unmatched junction bases numbered 12, after V lost 6 bases and J lost 6 bases. Looked up from germline, CDR1 is LNHDA and CDR2 is SQIVND (reference sequence). The CDR3 consists of 15 residues. Here the CDR3 DNA reads TGTGCCAGTAGAAAACAAGACAGGGGTGTGGATGGCTACACCTTC. It translates to CASRKQDRGVDGYTF. Drawing the rest from reference TRBV19 and TRBJ1-2, the complete variable domain is DGGITQSPKYLFRKEGQNVTLSCEQNLNHDAMYWYRQDPGQGLRLIYYSQIVNDFQKGDIAEGYSVSREKKESFPLTVTSAQKNPTAFYLCASRKQDRGVDGYTFGSGTRLTVV.

The V call is TRBV11-1, the J call TRBJ1-1; D remains unclear. Trimming took off 5 bases at V and 6 bases at J, with 10 bases between the two ends. Per the germline V gene, CDR1 is SGHAT and CDR2 is FQDESV (reference sequence). The CDR3 totals 12 residues. CDR3 residues: CASSPSVPEAFF. For the CDR3, the DNA is TGTGCCAGCAGCCCTAGTGTCCCTGAAGCTTTCTTT.

V is TRBV15 and J is TRBJ2-3; TRBD1 matches at 9 bases. V trimming: 1 base; J trimming: 2 bases; junction bases outside the gene matches: 10. Germline V gene lookup returns CDR1 LNHNV and CDR2 YYDKDF (reference sequence). This CDR3 contains 18 residues. CDR3 sequence: CATSRAGTGKSFTDTQYF. The CDR3 DNA follows: TGTGCCACCAGCAGAGCCGGGACAGGGAAGTCCTTCACAGATACGCAGTATTTT.

V is TRBV19 and J is TRBJ1-6, with 8 bases matching TRBD1. The ends lost 9 bases at V and 9 bases at J; junction bases unmatched: 7. Germline values: CDR1 LNHDA, CDR2 SQIVND (reference sequence). This CDR3 region has 13 residues. CDR3 region: CASSRTGPSPLHF. The CDR3 DNA reads TGTGCCAGCTCACGGACAGGGCCTTCACCCCTCCACTTT.

CDR3 sequence (DNA): TGTGCCAGCTCACCGACAGGGCTTGGGGAAGCTTTCTTT. Translated: CASSPTGLGEAFF. The chain uses TRBV18 and TRBJ1-1; 7 bases fit TRBD1. Germline trimming cut 3 bases from V and 8 bases from J; bases unmatched to any gene: 6. This CDR3 region has 13 residues. Germline V CDR1 and CDR2: KGHSH, LQKENI.

The chain is built from TRBV6-6 and TRBJ1-1; D possibly corresponds to TRBD1 (6 bases). Germline V gene lookup returns CDR1 MNHNY and CDR2 SVGAGI (reference sequence). The CDR3 spans 14 residues. The V gene lost 4 bases and the J gene lost 4 bases, with 13 bases spanning the gap. DNA of the CDR3: TGTGCCAGCAGTTCTACAGGGAGGGGCACTGAAGCTTTCTTT. Translated, it gives CASSSTGRGTEAFF.